This T cell receptor beta chain came from a study of blood T cell repertoires in COVID-19. Turning to the study itself: Nucleic acid was either cDNA or gDNA, and it came from T cells, B-cell-depleted T cells, or PBMCs.

Trimming cost V 7 bases and J 1 base; bases outside gene matches: 4. Looked up from germline, CDR1 is KGHDR and CDR2 is SFDVKD. This CDR3 spans 14 amino acids. TCRdb's copy holds only in-frame clones and misses some; the assay was immunoSEQ multiplex PCR. The sample has about 190,000 clones, 75% to 85% seen once. The sequenced sample consisted of peripheral blood. This clonotype was sampled from a man aged 55 to 70 with acute or convalescent COVID-19. The chain employs TRBV24-1 and TRBJ2-5; the match to TRBD2 covers 8 bases. In DNA, the CDR3 is TGTGCCACCAGAAGCGGGGGTACCCAAGAGACCCAGTACTTC. Its protein is CATRSGGTQETQYF.